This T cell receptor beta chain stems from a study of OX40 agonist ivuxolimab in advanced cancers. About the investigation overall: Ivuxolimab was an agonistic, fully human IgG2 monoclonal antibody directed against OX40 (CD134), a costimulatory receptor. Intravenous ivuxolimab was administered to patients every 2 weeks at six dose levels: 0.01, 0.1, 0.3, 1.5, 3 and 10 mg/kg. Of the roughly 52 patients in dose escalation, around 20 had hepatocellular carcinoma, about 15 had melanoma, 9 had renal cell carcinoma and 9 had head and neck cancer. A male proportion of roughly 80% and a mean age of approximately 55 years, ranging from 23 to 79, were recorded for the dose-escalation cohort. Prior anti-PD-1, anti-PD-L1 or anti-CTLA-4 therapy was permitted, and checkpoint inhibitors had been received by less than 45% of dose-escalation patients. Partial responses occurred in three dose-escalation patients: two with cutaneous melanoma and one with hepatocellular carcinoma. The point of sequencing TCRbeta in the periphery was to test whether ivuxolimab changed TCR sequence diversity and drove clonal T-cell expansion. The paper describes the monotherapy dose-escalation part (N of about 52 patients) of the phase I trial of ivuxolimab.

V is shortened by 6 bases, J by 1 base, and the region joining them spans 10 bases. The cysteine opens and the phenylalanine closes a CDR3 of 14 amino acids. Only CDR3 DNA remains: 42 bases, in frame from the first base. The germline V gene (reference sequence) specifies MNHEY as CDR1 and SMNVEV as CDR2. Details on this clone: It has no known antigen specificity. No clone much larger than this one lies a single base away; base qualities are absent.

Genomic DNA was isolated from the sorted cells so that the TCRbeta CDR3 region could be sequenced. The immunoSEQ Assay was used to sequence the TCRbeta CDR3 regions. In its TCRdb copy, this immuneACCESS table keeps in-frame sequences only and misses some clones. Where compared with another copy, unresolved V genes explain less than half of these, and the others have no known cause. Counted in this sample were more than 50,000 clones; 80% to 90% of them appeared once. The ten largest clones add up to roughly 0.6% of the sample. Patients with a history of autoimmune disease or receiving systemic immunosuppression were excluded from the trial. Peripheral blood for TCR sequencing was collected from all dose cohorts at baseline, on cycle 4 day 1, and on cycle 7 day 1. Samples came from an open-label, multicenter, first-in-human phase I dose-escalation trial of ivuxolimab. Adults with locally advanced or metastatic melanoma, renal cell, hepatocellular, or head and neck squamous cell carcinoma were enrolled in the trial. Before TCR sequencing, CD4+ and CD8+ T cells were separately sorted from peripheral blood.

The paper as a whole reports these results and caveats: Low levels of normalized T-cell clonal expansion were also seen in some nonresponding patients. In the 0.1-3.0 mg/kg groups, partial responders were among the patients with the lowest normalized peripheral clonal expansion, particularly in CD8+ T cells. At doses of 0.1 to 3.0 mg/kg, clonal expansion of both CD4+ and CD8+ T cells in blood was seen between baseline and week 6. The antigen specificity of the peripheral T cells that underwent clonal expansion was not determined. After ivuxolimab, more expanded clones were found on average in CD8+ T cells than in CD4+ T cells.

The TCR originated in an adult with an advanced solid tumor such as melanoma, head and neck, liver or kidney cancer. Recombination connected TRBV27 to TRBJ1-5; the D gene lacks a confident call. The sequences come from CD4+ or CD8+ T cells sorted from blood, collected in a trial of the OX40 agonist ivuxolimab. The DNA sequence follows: TGTGCCAGCAGGCTGACAACCAGCAATCAGCCCCAGCATTTT. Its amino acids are CASRLTTSNQPQHF.